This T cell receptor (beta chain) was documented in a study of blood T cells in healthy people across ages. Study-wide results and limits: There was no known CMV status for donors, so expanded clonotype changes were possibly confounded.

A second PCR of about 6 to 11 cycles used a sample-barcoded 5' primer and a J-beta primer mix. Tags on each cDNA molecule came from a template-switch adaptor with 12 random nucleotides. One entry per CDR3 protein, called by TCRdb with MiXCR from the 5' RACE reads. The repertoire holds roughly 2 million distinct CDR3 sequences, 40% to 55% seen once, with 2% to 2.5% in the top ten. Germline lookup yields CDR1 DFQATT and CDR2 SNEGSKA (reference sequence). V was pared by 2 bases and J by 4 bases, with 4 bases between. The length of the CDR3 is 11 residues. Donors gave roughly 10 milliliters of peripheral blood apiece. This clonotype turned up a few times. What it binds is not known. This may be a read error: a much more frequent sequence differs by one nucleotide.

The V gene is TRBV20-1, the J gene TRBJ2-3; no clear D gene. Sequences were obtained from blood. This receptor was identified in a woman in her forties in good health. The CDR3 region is CSARISDTQYF. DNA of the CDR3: TGCAGTGCTAGAATCTCAGATACGCAGTATTTT.